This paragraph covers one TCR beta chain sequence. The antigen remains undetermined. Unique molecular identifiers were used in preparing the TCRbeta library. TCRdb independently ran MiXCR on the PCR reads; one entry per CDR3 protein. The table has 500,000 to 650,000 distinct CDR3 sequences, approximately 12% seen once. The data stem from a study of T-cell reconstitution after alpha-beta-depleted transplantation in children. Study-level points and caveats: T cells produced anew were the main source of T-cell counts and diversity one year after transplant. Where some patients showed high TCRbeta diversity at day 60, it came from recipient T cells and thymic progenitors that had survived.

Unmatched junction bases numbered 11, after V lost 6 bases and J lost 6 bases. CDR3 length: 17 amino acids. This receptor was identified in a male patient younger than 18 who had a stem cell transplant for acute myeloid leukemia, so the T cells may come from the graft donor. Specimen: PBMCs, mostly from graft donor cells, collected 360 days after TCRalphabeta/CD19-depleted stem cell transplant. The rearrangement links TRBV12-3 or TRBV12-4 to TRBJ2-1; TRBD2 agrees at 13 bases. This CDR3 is CASSLRVTSGRANEQFF. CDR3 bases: TGTGCCAGCAGCCTCAGGGTTACTAGCGGGAGGGCCAATGAGCAGTTCTTC.